Described below is a single T cell receptor beta chain sequence and its context. The data derive from a study of blood T cell repertoires in COVID-19. Study information: Sample material is recorded as cDNA or gDNA derived from T cells, B-cell-depleted T cells, or PBMCs.

Repertoires were generated with immunoSEQ multiplex PCR, while TCRdb's copy carries only in-frame clones and drops some. Here the sample spans some 240,000 clones, 90% being singletons. CDR1 and CDR2 from the germline V gene are SGDLS and YYNGEE. The CDR3 has 15 amino acids. The V end lost 6 bases, the J end lost 0 bases, and 10 bases lay between the germline ends. Sequences were obtained from peripheral blood. V usage is TRBV9 and J usage is TRBJ1-6; D call uncertain. This TCR was sampled from a woman aged 55 to 70 with COVID-19, enrolled during active disease. CDR3 sequence (DNA): TGTGCCAGCACCATCGATAGCTCCTATAATTCACCCCTCCACTTT. This sequence encodes CASTIDSSYNSPLHF.